The source of this TCR beta chain is a study of cytomegalovirus exposure and HLA in healthy donors. The study's findings and limits: It was assumed in the presence/absence analyses that sequencing depth was roughly uniform across donors. Within an earlier analysis, most TCR beta V segments proved productive either about 90% or about 30% of the time. The authors listed 150 to 200 TCR beta chains as cytomegalovirus-associated.

CDR1 SGHTA and CDR2 FQGNSA come from the germline V gene. V gave up 8 bases and J gave up 3 bases, with 10 bases separating them. CDR3 size: 13 residues. PCR amplification relied on 60 Vbeta primers (plus 13 Jbeta primers). Only in-frame clones appear in the TCRdb table, and some are missing; sequencing was by immunoSEQ multiplex PCR. Among approximately 92,000 clones listed, around 85% were seen once. Points on this clone: Its target is not known.

Sequenced material: PBMCs. The rearrangement joins TRBV7-2 to TRBJ2-2, with D unresolved. This sequence was found in a girl aged 2 to 9 in good health and CMV-seropositive. This CDR3 reads CASGNRDTGELFF. CDR3 DNA sequence: TGTGCCAGCGGAAACAGAGACACCGGGGAGCTGTTTTTT.